These T cell receptor beta chains were read from a single sample in a study of shared clonotypes between healthy human individuals. Generated by immunoSEQ multiplex PCR, the TCRdb table keeps only in-frame clones and is missing some. The sample holds approximately 500,000 clones; more than 75% are singletons and the top ten take approximately 12%. Sequenced sample: PBMCs. Receptors were obtained from a woman between 40 and 50 years old in good health. Some clones in this sample may be carry-over from other donors' samples. The CDR3 runs from the conserved cysteine through the conserved F or W. The D gene is left open where the match is weak. Where a row states a size, it is once, few, many or the class of an expanded clone; other rows omit it.

CASSRQRNTEAFF,TGTGCCAGCAGTCGACAGAGGAACACTGAAGCTTTCTTT,TRBJ1-1,TRBV2,-,-
CASNGRVFEKLFF,TGTGCCAGTAATGGCAGGGTATTCGAAAAACTGTTTTTT,TRBJ1-4,TRBV19,-,-
CASSAVQGAENTEAFF,TGTGCCAGCTCGGCCGTACAGGGGGCAGAGAACACTGAAGCTTTCTTT,TRBJ1-1,TRBV18,TRBD1,once
CASSRRREGGSTEAFF,TGCGCCAGCAGCCGGAGGCGGGAGGGAGGCTCGACTGAAGCTTTCTTT,TRBJ1-1,TRBV4-1,-,-
CASSLGGSNEQFF,TGTGCCAGCAGCTTGGGCGGGTCTAATGAGCAGTTCTTC,TRBJ2-1,TRBV5-6,-,-
CASSGTSGKKTGYEQYF,TGCGCCAGCAGCGGGACTAGCGGGAAGAAGACGGGGTACGAGCAGTACTTC,TRBJ2-7,TRBV5-1,TRBD2,-
CASSLGASGAGTDTQYF,TGTGCCAGCAGCTTAGGGGCTTCAGGGGCGGGCACAGATACGCAGTATTTT,TRBJ2-3,TRBV11-2,-,-
CASSQETSGSTYEQYF,TGTGCCAGCAGCCAGGAGACTAGCGGGAGTACCTACGAGCAGTACTTC,TRBJ2-7,TRBV4-2,TRBD2,-
CASSPQDRGGYGYTF,TGTGCCAGCAGTCCTCAGGACAGGGGAGGCTATGGCTACACCTTC,TRBJ1-2,TRBV28,TRBD1,-
CASSPSYEQYF,TGTGCCAGCAGCCCTTCCTACGAGCAGTACTTC,TRBJ2-7,TRBV11-3,-,-
CASSLASGSYEQYF,TGTGCCAGCAGCTTAGCCTCAGGGTCCTACGAGCAGTACTTC,TRBJ2-7,TRBV7-8,-,-
CASSGTGILEQYF,TGCGCCAGCAGCGGGACAGGGATCCTCGAGCAGTACTTC,TRBJ2-7,TRBV5-1,TRBD1,-
CASIGSYSNQPQHF,TGTGCCAGTATTGGTTCCTACAGCAATCAGCCCCAGCATTTT,TRBJ1-5,TRBV19,-,-
CASMTGTGTLPYEQYF,TGTGCCAGCATGACCGGGACAGGGACCCTTCCCTACGAGCAGTACTTC,TRBJ2-7,TRBV7-8,TRBD1,few
CASSSWTGGVYEQYF,TGTGCCAGCAGCTCCTGGACAGGGGGTGTCTACGAGCAGTACTTC,TRBJ2-7,TRBV11-2,TRBD1,few
CASSKGLAASQETQYF,TGTGCCAGCAGCAAAGGACTAGCGGCCTCACAAGAGACCCAGTACTTC,TRBJ2-5,TRBV28,TRBD2,-
CASSFRLAGGGGELFF,TGTGCCAGCAGCTTTAGGCTAGCGGGAGGTGGCGGGGAGCTGTTTTTT,TRBJ2-2,TRBV11-2,TRBD2,-
CASSPSTGNEQYF,TGTGCCAGCAGTCCTTCGACAGGGAACGAGCAGTACTTC,TRBJ2-7,TRBV27,TRBD1,-
CASSLMGRESAFF,TGTGCCAGCAGCTTGATGGGCAGGGAGTCAGCTTTCTTT,TRBJ1-1,TRBV7-9,-,few
CASSQDLGVEQYF,TGCGCCAGCAGCCAAGATTTGGGGGTCGAGCAGTACTTC,TRBJ2-7,TRBV4-3,-,-
CASSLNPYNEQFF,TGTGCCAGCAGCTTGAATCCCTACAATGAGCAGTTCTTC,TRBJ2-1,TRBV7-9,-,-
CASSLASTSGNTIYF,TGTGCCAGCAGTTTGGCCAGCACCTCTGGAAACACCATATATTTT,TRBJ1-3,TRBV28,-,-
CASRGQGANTGELFF,TGTGCCAGCAGGGGACAGGGGGCGAACACCGGGGAGCTGTTTTTT,TRBJ2-2,TRBV27,TRBD1,-
CASSSGLAAYNEQFF,TGTGCCAGCAGCTCCGGACTAGCCGCCTACAATGAGCAGTTCTTC,TRBJ2-1,TRBV5-6,TRBD2,once
CASSYEGSPGNTIYF,TGTGCCAGCAGTTACGAAGGTTCACCTGGAAACACCATATATTTT,TRBJ1-3,TRBV6-6,-,few
CAWSGGLADSYEQYF,TGTGCCTGGAGTGGGGGACTGGCGGATTCCTACGAGCAGTACTTC,TRBJ2-7,TRBV30,-,-
CASRVGRAYYEQYF,TGTGCCAGCAGAGTCGGGAGGGCCTACTACGAGCAGTACTTC,TRBJ2-7,TRBV28,TRBD2,-
CASSLGTYTDTQYF,TGCGCCAGCAGCCTTGGGACCTACACAGATACGCAGTATTTT,TRBJ2-3,TRBV4-3,-,once
CASNADTQYF,TGTGCCAGCAACGCAGATACGCAGTATTTT,TRBJ2-3,TRBV6-1,-,-
CASSRERGGYTF,TGTGCCAGCAGTCGGGAGAGGGGAGGCTACACCTTC,TRBJ1-2,TRBV2,-,-
CSARQGDTGAFF,TGCAGCGCCCGACAGGGAGATACGGGAGCTTTCTTT,TRBJ1-1,TRBV29-1,TRBD1,once
CASQKQGTQYF,TGTGCCAGCCAGAAACAGGGGACCCAGTACTTC,TRBJ2-5,TRBV28,-,-
CASSQDLAASYEQYF,TGTGCCAGCAGCCAAGATTTAGCGGCTTCCTACGAGCAGTACTTC,TRBJ2-7,TRBV4-2,-,-
CSVDRLAGETQYF,TGCAGCGTTGATCGGCTAGCCGGCGAGACCCAGTACTTC,TRBJ2-5,TRBV29-1,-,-
CAIAGTYNEQFF,TGTGCCATAGCGGGTACCTACAATGAGCAGTTCTTC,TRBJ2-1,TRBV6-4,TRBD2,-
CASGLGTTRNTQYF,TGTGCTAGTGGTTTGGGCACGACGCGAAATACGCAGTATTTT,TRBJ2-3,TRBV12-5,-,few
CASSPGQADNEQFF,TGTGCCAGCAGCCCGGGACAGGCCGACAATGAGCAGTTCTTC,TRBJ2-1,TRBV27,TRBD1,once
CSVAGEGVYNEQFF,TGCAGCGTTGCAGGGGAGGGGGTCTACAATGAGCAGTTCTTC,TRBJ2-1,TRBV29-1,-,-
CASSDRGLADTYSTDTQYF,TGTGCCAGCAGTGATAGGGGACTAGCGGACACTTATAGCACAGATACGCAGTATTTT,TRBJ2-3,TRBV2,TRBD2,-
CASSPNPTGVNTEAFF,TGTGCCAGCAGTCCGAATCCGACAGGGGTGAACACTGAAGCTTTCTTT,TRBJ1-1,TRBV28,TRBD1,-
CTRGEQGITGAFF,TGTACCCGGGGAGAACAGGGCATTACTGGGGCTTTCTTT,TRBJ1-1,TRBV30,-,-
CAISPGQGGNNEQFF,TGTGCCATCAGCCCTGGACAGGGGGGGAACAATGAGCAGTTCTTC,TRBJ2-1,TRBV10-3,TRBD1,-
CASSPAWTSGRARLFF,TGTGCCAGCAGCCCAGCTTGGACTAGCGGGAGGGCCCGGCTGTTTTTT,TRBJ2-2,TRBV11-2,TRBD2,-
CASSIVAGQEADTQYF,TGTGCCAGCAGCATCGTGGCGGGCCAGGAGGCAGATACGCAGTATTTT,TRBJ2-3,TRBV21-1,-,-
CASSGDRGLHNEQFF,TGTGCCAGCAGTGGGGACAGGGGTCTCCACAATGAGCAGTTCTTC,TRBJ2-1,TRBV25-1,TRBD1,-
CASSLLSGEVGIEAFF,TGTGCCAGCAGCTTACTTTCCGGGGAGGTAGGAATTGAAGCTTTCTTT,TRBJ1-1,TRBV7-6,-,-
CASSRSSGRHEQFF,TGTGCCAGTAGTAGGTCTAGCGGGAGGCATGAGCAGTTCTTC,TRBJ2-1,TRBV19,TRBD2,-
CAWSTLAGVFVIRFF,TGTGCCTGGAGTACGCTAGCGGGAGTTTTCGTAATTCGGTTCTTC,TRBJ2-1,TRBV30,TRBD2,-
CASSPKPLQGGSEKLFF,TGCGCCAGCAGCCCTAAACCTCTACAGGGTGGATCTGAAAAACTGTTTTTT,TRBJ1-4,TRBV5-1,-,-
CASSILANANTGELFF,TGCGCCAGCAGCATACTAGCGAACGCGAACACCGGGGAGCTGTTTTTT,TRBJ2-2,TRBV5-1,TRBD2,-
CAWEGKRTGKASF,TGTGCCTGGGAAGGGAAGAGGACAGGGAAAGCTTCCTTT,TRBJ1-1,TRBV30,TRBD1,many
CASRTPGAGSDARHEQYF,TGTGCCAGCAGAACCCCGGGGGCAGGGAGCGACGCTCGCCACGAGCAGTACTTC,TRBJ2-7,TRBV21-1,-,-
CASRINGNQPQHF,TGTGCCAGCAGAATAAACGGGAATCAGCCCCAGCATTTT,TRBJ1-5,TRBV2,-,-
CAISESGLPNTGELFF,TGTGCCATCAGTGAGTCAGGTCTACCGAACACCGGGGAGCTGTTTTTT,TRBJ2-2,TRBV10-3,-,few
CSVEGFGSYNEQFF,TGCAGCGTTGAGGGGTTTGGCTCCTACAATGAGCAGTTCTTC,TRBJ2-1,TRBV29-1,-,once
CASRGWDNQPQHF,TGTGCCAGCAGGGGATGGGACAATCAGCCCCAGCATTTT,TRBJ1-5,TRBV6-1,-,few
CASSLLLAGVSPTDTQYF,TGTGCCAGCAGTTTACTCCTAGCGGGAGTATCTCCGACAGATACGCAGTATTTT,TRBJ2-3,TRBV27,TRBD2,-